Listed below are T cell receptor beta chains from one sample, sequenced in a study of cytomegalovirus exposure and HLA in healthy donors. The repertoire was sequenced with immunoSEQ multiplex PCR; TCRdb's copy has only in-frame clones and lacks some. The table shows 140,000 or so clones, with about 66% occurring only once. The sequenced material came from PBMCs. Receptors were obtained from a male donor in good health and CMV-seronegative. Both conserved end residues are part of each CDR3. D genes are given only for firm matches. For some rows the clone size is stated as once, few or many, or as a class when expanded; others skip it.

clone size: NA
J gene: TRBJ2-1
D gene: TRBD2
V gene: TRBV4-1
CDR3 DNA: TGCGCCAGCAGCCAGCGAACGGGACTAGAGACCTACAATGAGCAGTTCTTC
CDR3 protein: CASSQRTGLETYNEQFF

clone size: NA
J gene: TRBJ1-6
D gene: NA
V gene: TRBV18
CDR3 DNA: TGTGCCAGCTCACCACCGCTACAGTATAATTCACCCCTCCACTTT
CDR3 protein: CASSPPLQYNSPLHF

clone size: NA
J gene: TRBJ2-7
D gene: NA
V gene: TRBV9
CDR3 DNA: TGTGCCAGCAGCTCTCCTCCCTACTACGAGCAGTACTTC
CDR3 protein: CASSSPPYYEQYF

clone size: once
J gene: TRBJ2-5
D gene: NA
V gene: TRBV18
CDR3 DNA: TGTGCCAGCTCACCAAGAGGAGAGACCCAGTACTTC
CDR3 protein: CASSPRGETQYF

clone size: NA
J gene: TRBJ1-1
D gene: NA
V gene: TRBV6-1
CDR3 DNA: TGTGCCAGCAGTCCAGGGGTTCACACTGAAGCTTTCTTT
CDR3 protein: CASSPGVHTEAFF

clone size: few
J gene: TRBJ2-3
D gene: NA
V gene: TRBV19
CDR3 DNA: TGTGCCAGTAGTATAGGAGGTCGGGGGGCCAGAGATACGCAGTATTTT
CDR3 protein: CASSIGGRGARDTQYF

clone size: few
J gene: TRBJ1-1
D gene: TRBD1
V gene: TRBV4-1
CDR3 DNA: TGCGCCACCAAACCGGGACAGCTGAACACTGAAGCTTTCTTT
CDR3 protein: CATKPGQLNTEAFF

clone size: few
J gene: TRBJ1-1
D gene: TRBD1
V gene: TRBV2
CDR3 DNA: TGTGCCAGCAGTGGCCGGACAGGGGGCACTGAAGCTTTCTTT
CDR3 protein: CASSGRTGGTEAFF

clone size: once
J gene: TRBJ2-7
D gene: TRBD2
V gene: TRBV7-2
CDR3 DNA: TGTGCCAGCAGTTTCACTAGCGGGGGAAACTACGAGCAGTACTTC
CDR3 protein: CASSFTSGGNYEQYF

clone size: NA
J gene: TRBJ2-7
D gene: NA
V gene: TRBV28
CDR3 DNA: TGTGCCAGCACCGTGGAAGGGAGGTTCTACGAGCAGTACTTC
CDR3 protein: CASTVEGRFYEQYF

clone size: NA
J gene: TRBJ1-5
D gene: NA
V gene: TRBV27
CDR3 DNA: TGTGCCAGCAGCCCGGGACAATACGGACCCTATAGCAATCAGCCCCAGCATTTT
CDR3 protein: CASSPGQYGPYSNQPQHF

clone size: NA
J gene: TRBJ1-1
D gene: NA
V gene: TRBV14
CDR3 DNA: TGTGCCAGCAGCCAGGCGTTGGGGCTAACTGAAGCTTTCTTT
CDR3 protein: CASSQALGLTEAFF

clone size: few
J gene: TRBJ2-5
D gene: NA
V gene: TRBV2
CDR3 DNA: TGTGCCAGCAGTTTTGACATTTTCTTCCAAGAGACCCAGTACTTC
CDR3 protein: CASSFDIFFQETQYF

clone size: few
J gene: TRBJ2-3
D gene: NA
V gene: TRBV18
CDR3 DNA: TGTGCCAGCTCACCCTGGGACACACCTACTAGCACAGATACGCAGTATTTT
CDR3 protein: CASSPWDTPTSTDTQYF

clone size: NA
J gene: TRBJ1-4
D gene: TRBD1
V gene: TRBV7-2
CDR3 DNA: TGTGCCAGCAGCTGGGACAGGGCAAATGAAAAACTGTTTTTT
CDR3 protein: CASSWDRANEKLFF

clone size: NA
J gene: TRBJ1-3
D gene: NA
V gene: TRBV7-6
CDR3 DNA: TGTGCCAGCAGCTTAGACGGGACATTTTCTGGAAACACCATATATTTT
CDR3 protein: CASSLDGTFSGNTIYF

clone size: NA
J gene: TRBJ1-5
D gene: NA
V gene: TRBV9
CDR3 DNA: TGTGCCAGCAGCGTAGGAGGGGGAAATAATCAGCCCCAGCATTTT
CDR3 protein: CASSVGGGNNQPQHF

clone size: many
J gene: TRBJ1-1
D gene: NA
V gene: TRBV4-1
CDR3 DNA: TGCGCCAGCAGCCAAGAATGGAGGGGATCTGAAGCTTTCTTT
CDR3 protein: CASSQEWRGSEAFF

clone size: NA
J gene: TRBJ1-4
D gene: NA
V gene: TRBV9
CDR3 DNA: TGTGCCAGCAGCGCACCGGGGAGTGAAAAACTGTTTTTT
CDR3 protein: CASSAPGSEKLFF

clone size: NA
J gene: TRBJ2-7
D gene: TRBD2
V gene: TRBV9
CDR3 DNA: TGTGCCAGCAGCGTAGAATTGGGGGGGAGAGACGAGCAGTACTTC
CDR3 protein: CASSVELGGRDEQYF

clone size: NA
J gene: TRBJ2-7
D gene: TRBD2
V gene: TRBV2
CDR3 DNA: TGTGCCAGCAGTGAAGCGTGGACTAGCGGGGGACTCGAGCAGTACTTC
CDR3 protein: CASSEAWTSGGLEQYF

clone size: NA
J gene: TRBJ2-1
D gene: TRBD1
V gene: TRBV9
CDR3 DNA: TGTGCCAGCAGCGCGAACCACGGGACAGGGTGGAATGAGCAGTTCTTC
CDR3 protein: CASSANHGTGWNEQFF

clone size: NA
J gene: TRBJ2-2
D gene: NA
V gene: TRBV9
CDR3 DNA: TGTGCCAGCGGGAGGAACACCGGGGAGCTGTTTTTT
CDR3 protein: CASGRNTGELFF

clone size: NA
J gene: TRBJ2-1
D gene: NA
V gene: TRBV5-4
CDR3 DNA: TGTGCCAGCAGCGCGACTACCCGCCAGTTCTTC
CDR3 protein: CASSATTRQFF

clone size: few
J gene: TRBJ1-1
D gene: TRBD1
V gene: TRBV5-4
CDR3 DNA: TGTGCCCGCAGCCGCGGGACAGGGGGAGGAGGCACTGAAGCTTTCTTT
CDR3 protein: CARSRGTGGGGTEAFF

clone size: NA
J gene: TRBJ2-5
D gene: TRBD1
V gene: TRBV5-1
CDR3 DNA: TGCGCCAGCAGCCCTGGACAGGGACGCCCCTTCCAAGAGACCCAGTACTTC
CDR3 protein: CASSPGQGRPFQETQYF

clone size: NA
J gene: TRBJ2-3
D gene: TRBD1
V gene: TRBV6-6
CDR3 DNA: TGTGCCAGCAGTTACTCGACAGGGGCGGCAGATACGCAGTATTTT
CDR3 protein: CASSYSTGAADTQYF

clone size: NA
J gene: TRBJ2-5
D gene: TRBD1
V gene: TRBV5-6
CDR3 DNA: TGTGCCAGCAGCCCTGGACAGGGGGAACACTTC
CDR3 protein: CASSPGQGEHF

clone size: NA
J gene: TRBJ1-2
D gene: NA
V gene: TRBV28
CDR3 DNA: TGTGCCACCGGCCCCGGACAACGTGGCTATGGCTACACCTTC
CDR3 protein: CATGPGQRGYGYTF

clone size: few
J gene: TRBJ2-5
D gene: TRBD1
V gene: TRBV28
CDR3 DNA: TGTGCCAGCAGTTTCGCCCGGACAGGGGAGGAGGGGCAGTACTTC
CDR3 protein: CASSFARTGEEGQYF

clone size: NA
J gene: TRBJ2-2
D gene: TRBD1
V gene: TRBV27
CDR3 DNA: TGTGCCAGCGCTGACAGGGGTCACACCGGGGAGCTGTTTTTT
CDR3 protein: CASADRGHTGELFF

clone size: few
J gene: TRBJ2-3
D gene: TRBD1
V gene: TRBV15
CDR3 DNA: TGTGCCACCAGCAGAGAAGCGGGCAGGGGGCGGGCAGATACGCAGTATTTT
CDR3 protein: CATSREAGRGRADTQYF

clone size: NA
J gene: TRBJ1-4
D gene: TRBD1
V gene: TRBV7-8
CDR3 DNA: TGTGCCAGCAGCTTACCTCTGCCAGGGGGTGAAAAACTGTTCTTT
CDR3 protein: CASSLPLPGGEKLFF

clone size: NA
J gene: TRBJ1-1
D gene: TRBD1
V gene: TRBV30
CDR3 DNA: TGTGCCTGGAGTAGAGACAGGGTTTGGACTGAAGCTTTCTTT
CDR3 protein: CAWSRDRVWTEAFF

clone size: NA
J gene: TRBJ2-6
D gene: TRBD1
V gene: TRBV7-3
CDR3 DNA: TGTGCCAGCAGCCTAATACCGGGACAGTGGGGCTCTGGGGCCAACGTCCTGACTTTC
CDR3 protein: CASSLIPGQWGSGANVLTF

clone size: once
J gene: TRBJ2-2
D gene: NA
V gene: TRBV5-4
CDR3 DNA: TGTGCCAGCAGCCTTCCGACCGGGGAGCTGTTTTTT
CDR3 protein: CASSLPTGELFF

clone size: few
J gene: TRBJ2-7
D gene: TRBD1
V gene: TRBV2
CDR3 DNA: TGTGCCAGCAGTGGACGCCGGGACAGGGATGTACACGAGCAGTACTTC
CDR3 protein: CASSGRRDRDVHEQYF

clone size: NA
J gene: TRBJ2-6
D gene: NA
V gene: TRBV6-5
CDR3 DNA: TGTGCCAGCAGAGCAGGACAGCGAGGCCTGACTTTC
CDR3 protein: CASRAGQRGLTF

clone size: NA
J gene: TRBJ2-4
D gene: NA
V gene: TRBV6-1
CDR3 DNA: TGTGCCAGCAGACCCGGACAGGGAGGGAACATTCAGTACTTC
CDR3 protein: CASRPGQGGNIQYF

clone size: NA
J gene: TRBJ2-5
D gene: NA
V gene: TRBV11-2
CDR3 DNA: TGTGCCAGCAGCTTGAACCCGGGTTTTCGGGAGACCCAGTACTTC
CDR3 protein: CASSLNPGFRETQYF

clone size: NA
J gene: TRBJ2-6
D gene: NA
V gene: TRBV5-4
CDR3 DNA: TGTGCCAGCAGCTTTACAGGGATCGGGGCCAACGTCCTGACTTTC
CDR3 protein: CASSFTGIGANVLTF

clone size: few
J gene: TRBJ1-1
D gene: TRBD1
V gene: TRBV7-2
CDR3 DNA: TGTGCCAGCAGCTTAGCGGTGGGACAGCCGTCCACTGAAGCTTTCTTT
CDR3 protein: CASSLAVGQPSTEAFF

clone size: NA
J gene: TRBJ2-1
D gene: TRBD2
V gene: TRBV7-9
CDR3 DNA: TGTGCCAGCAGCTTAGGGCTAGCGGTCGATGAGCAGTTCTTC
CDR3 protein: CASSLGLAVDEQFF

clone size: few
J gene: TRBJ1-6
D gene: NA
V gene: TRBV6-5
CDR3 DNA: TGTGCCAGCAGAACCGGGACATCTCAGGGAGCCCTCCACTTT
CDR3 protein: CASRTGTSQGALHF

clone size: NA
J gene: TRBJ2-5
D gene: NA
V gene: TRBV25-1
CDR3 DNA: TGTGCCAGCAGTGAACCCAGGGCGATGGGGGAGACCCAGTACTTC
CDR3 protein: CASSEPRAMGETQYF

clone size: few
J gene: TRBJ1-2
D gene: NA
V gene: TRBV15
CDR3 DNA: TGTGCCACCAGCCCACGGACACACCCAAACAACTATGGCTACACCTTC
CDR3 protein: CATSPRTHPNNYGYTF

clone size: NA
J gene: TRBJ2-7
D gene: TRBD1
V gene: TRBV6-1
CDR3 DNA: TGTGCCAGCAGTGAAGCCATGGGACAGGGGTCCTACGAGCAGTACTTC
CDR3 protein: CASSEAMGQGSYEQYF

clone size: few
J gene: TRBJ2-1
D gene: TRBD2
V gene: TRBV6-4
CDR3 DNA: TGTGCCAGCAGTGACTCATCGGGACTAGCGGGGCCCAATGAGCAGTTCTTC
CDR3 protein: CASSDSSGLAGPNEQFF

clone size: NA
J gene: TRBJ2-2
D gene: TRBD2
V gene: TRBV4-2
CDR3 DNA: TGTGCCAGCAGCCAACTGACTAGCGGGGGGGTGGTTCAATTAAACACCGGGGAGCTGTTTTTT
CDR3 protein: CASSQLTSGGVVQLNTGELFF

clone size: NA
J gene: TRBJ2-7
D gene: NA
V gene: TRBV14
CDR3 DNA: TGTGCCCCCAAGGGGATCGGCTACGAGCAGTACTTC
CDR3 protein: CAPKGIGYEQYF

clone size: NA
J gene: TRBJ2-7
D gene: TRBD1
V gene: TRBV4-1
CDR3 DNA: TGCGCCAGCAGCCAAGTTCCCCGGGCGGACAGGGGGCGCCCCTACGAGCAGTACTTC
CDR3 protein: CASSQVPRADRGRPYEQYF

clone size: once
J gene: TRBJ2-3
D gene: TRBD1
V gene: TRBV5-6
CDR3 DNA: TGTGCCAGCGGCCAAGGGACAGGGAACCCAGATACGCAGTATTTT
CDR3 protein: CASGQGTGNPDTQYF

clone size: NA
J gene: TRBJ2-1
D gene: TRBD1
V gene: TRBV7-7
CDR3 DNA: TGTGCCAGCAGCTTAGGAGACCGGGACAGTAAATTCAATGAGCAGTTCTTC
CDR3 protein: CASSLGDRDSKFNEQFF

clone size: NA
J gene: TRBJ2-3
D gene: NA
V gene: TRBV19
CDR3 DNA: TGTGCCAGTAGCGGGACACGAAGCACAGATACGCAGTATTTT
CDR3 protein: CASSGTRSTDTQYF

clone size: NA
J gene: TRBJ1-1
D gene: NA
V gene: TRBV11-2
CDR3 DNA: TGTGCCAGCAGCTTAGGTATTAGGAACACTGAAGCTTTCTTT
CDR3 protein: CASSLGIRNTEAFF

clone size: NA
J gene: TRBJ1-4
D gene: NA
V gene: TRBV19
CDR3 DNA: TGTGCCAGTAGGAGGGACACCGATGAAAAACTGTTTTTT
CDR3 protein: CASRRDTDEKLFF

clone size: few
J gene: TRBJ1-1
D gene: NA
V gene: TRBV29-1
CDR3 DNA: TGCAGCGTTGACCCCCAGGGTGTAGCTTTCTTT
CDR3 protein: CSVDPQGVAFF

clone size: NA
J gene: TRBJ1-1
D gene: NA
V gene: TRBV19
CDR3 DNA: TGTGCCAGTAGAGAGGCGACGGGAGGGGAAGCTTTCTTT
CDR3 protein: CASREATGGEAFF

clone size: once
J gene: TRBJ2-7
D gene: NA
V gene: TRBV6-5
CDR3 DNA: TGTGCCAGCAGTCACAGGGAGGGCTACGAGCAGTACTTC
CDR3 protein: CASSHREGYEQYF